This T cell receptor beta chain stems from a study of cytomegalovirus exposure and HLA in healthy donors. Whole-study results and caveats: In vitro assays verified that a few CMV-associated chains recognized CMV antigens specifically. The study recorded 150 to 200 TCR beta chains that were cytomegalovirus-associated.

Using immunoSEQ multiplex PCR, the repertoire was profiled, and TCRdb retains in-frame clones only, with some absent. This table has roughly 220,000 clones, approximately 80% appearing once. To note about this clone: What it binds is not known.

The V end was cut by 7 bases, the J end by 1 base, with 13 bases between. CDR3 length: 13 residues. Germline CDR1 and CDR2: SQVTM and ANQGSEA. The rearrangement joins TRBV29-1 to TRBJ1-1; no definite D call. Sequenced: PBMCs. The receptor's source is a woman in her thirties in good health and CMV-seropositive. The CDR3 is CSGQNLGNTEAFF. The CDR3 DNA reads TGCAGCGGTCAAAACCTCGGGAACACTGAAGCTTTCTTT.